This T cell receptor beta chain originates from a study of blood T cell repertoires in COVID-19. Study information: The United States, Italy and Spain provided the acute and convalescent COVID-19 samples. Sample material is recorded as cDNA or gDNA derived from T cells, B-cell-depleted T cells, or PBMCs.

In the original analysis: Amplification of reference gene primers was used by the study to estimate nucleated cell counts. Assay: immunoSEQ multiplex PCR; the TCRdb copy retains only in-frame clones and omits some. The V and J calls and clone size are taken from that table; D and trimming were inferred from the DNA. The data hold some 270,000 clones, with 89% observed a single time. V lost 6 bases and J 7 bases, leaving 12 bases between the germline ends. CDR1 and CDR2 from the germline V gene are MNHEY and SVGAGI. The CDR3 is 13 residues long. The sample taken for sequencing was peripheral blood. This receptor was taken from a woman aged 40 to 50 who had recovered from COVID-19. This chain links TRBV6-5 with TRBJ1-4, with D perhaps TRBD1 (5 bases). The CDR3 DNA sequence: TGTGCCAGCAGAGGGGTTCCTGGTGAAAAACTGTTTTTT. Its protein is CASRGVPGEKLFF.